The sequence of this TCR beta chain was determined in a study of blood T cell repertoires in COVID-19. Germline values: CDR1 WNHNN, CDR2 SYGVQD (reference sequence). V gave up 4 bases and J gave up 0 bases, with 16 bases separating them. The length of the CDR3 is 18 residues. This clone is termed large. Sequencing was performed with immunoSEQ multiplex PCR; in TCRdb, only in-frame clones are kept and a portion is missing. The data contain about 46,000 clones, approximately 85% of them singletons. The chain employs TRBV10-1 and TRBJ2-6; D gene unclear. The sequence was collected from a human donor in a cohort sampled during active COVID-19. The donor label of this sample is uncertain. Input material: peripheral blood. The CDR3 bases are TGCGCCAGCAGTGGCATTGGTAACCACTCCTCTGGGGCCAACGTCCTGACTTTC. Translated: CASSGIGNHSSGANVLTF.